The 14 T cell receptor beta chains listed next were all sequenced from one sample in a study of shared clonotypes between healthy human individuals. Sequencing was performed with immunoSEQ multiplex PCR; in TCRdb, only in-frame clones are kept and a portion is missing. The repertoire holds millions of clones, with about 92% as singletons. CD45RO-negative, CCR7-positively selected cells formed the naive CD8 fraction, excluding terminally differentiated effector memory CD45RA+ cells. Sample: naive CD8+ T cells from PBMCs. The receptors come from a young man in good health. Some clones in this sample may be carry-over from other donors' samples.

In its sample, this clone was seen once. The chain combines TRBV9 with TRBJ2-2, with D maybe TRBD2 (6 bases). V gave up 3 bases and J gave up 3 bases, with 12 bases separating them. CDR1 is SGDLS and CDR2 is YYNGEE in the germline V gene. The CDR3 extends over 15 amino acids. In nucleotides, the CDR3 is TGTGCCAGCAGCGCTGAGGGGAGGTACACCGGGGAGCTGTTTTTT. This gives the protein CASSAEGRYTGELFF.

V usage is TRBV13 and J usage is TRBJ2-1, with 8 bases that match TRBD2. V was clipped by 0 bases and J by 2 bases; unmatched bases: 3. The CDR3 contains 16 residues. The germline V gene encodes CDR1 PRHDT and CDR2 FYEKMQ (reference sequence). The CDR3 nucleotides are TGTGCCAGCAGCTTAGGAGCGGGAGTAGCCTACAATGAGCAGTTCTTC. This sequence encodes CASSLGAGVAYNEQFF.

The chain employs TRBV27 and TRBJ2-3; D unresolved. CDR1 and CDR2 (germline): MNHEY, SMNVEV (reference sequence). Trimming stripped 6 bases from V and 0 bases from J, with 16 bases between. The CDR3 runs to 16 residues. The CDR3 DNA reads as TGTGCCAGCAGCCTTTTACAGCCCTATAGCACAGATACGCAGTATTTT. Amino acids: CASSLLQPYSTDTQYF.

This clone has a single count. The chain links TRBV4-2 to TRBJ2-3; D call uncertain. Germline loops: CDR1 LGHNA, CDR2 YNFKEQ. This CDR3 has 15 residues. V lost 0 bases to trimming and J lost 2 bases, with 9 bases between them. The CDR3 nucleotides are TGTGCCAGCAGCCAAGAACGTGGATACACAGATACGCAGTATTTT. The encoded protein is CASSQERGYTDTQYF.

The rearrangement joins TRBV4-2 to TRBJ2-5; D is perhaps TRBD2 (5 bases). CDR1 and CDR2 from the germline V gene are LGHNA and YNFKEQ. This CDR3 comprises 15 residues. V lost 0 bases, J lost 6 bases, and 14 bases lay in between. The CDR3 loop is CASSQDDRGAKTQYF. The DNA for the CDR3 is TGTGCCAGCAGCCAAGACGACCGGGGAGCAAAGACCCAGTACTTC.

The chain recombines TRBV27 with TRBJ2-2; 10 nucleotides agree with TRBD2. This CDR3 is built from 16 residues. V trimming: 6 bases; J trimming: 3 bases; junction bases outside the gene matches: 7. Germline V gene data show CDR1 as MNHEY and CDR2 as SMNVEV (reference sequence). The CDR3 loop reads CASRELAGTHTGELFF. The CDR3 DNA reads as TGTGCCAGCAGGGAACTAGCGGGAACGCACACCGGGGAGCTGTTTTTT.

This clone is a singleton in its sample. The chain employs TRBV9 and TRBJ2-3, with 8 bases fitting TRBD2. V was pared by 1 base and J by 2 bases, with 6 bases of the junction left unmatched. CDR1 is SGDLS and CDR2 is YYNGEE in the germline V gene. This CDR3 has 16 residues. CDR3 loop: CASSVPPSGPTDTQYF. The CDR3 DNA sequence: TGTGCCAGCAGCGTACCCCCTAGCGGGCCCACAGATACGCAGTATTTT.

The chain joins TRBV7-9 to TRBJ2-1; no clear D. The V end was cut by 4 bases, the J end by 0 bases, with 10 bases between. The V gene's germline CDR1 is SEHNR and CDR2 FQNEAQ (reference sequence). This CDR3 is built from 15 residues. CDR3 sequence reads: CASSSGPSSYNEQFF. CDR3 bases: TGTGCCAGCAGCTCCGGGCCTAGCTCCTACAATGAGCAGTTCTTC.

There are a few counts of this clone. The V and J genes are TRBV18 and TRBJ2-2; 8 positions agree with TRBD1. Germline V gene data show CDR1 as KGHSH and CDR2 as LQKENI. There are 19 residues in the CDR3. The junction had 9 bases not matched to a gene; V was cut back by 0 bases and J by 0 bases. In nucleotides, the CDR3 is TGTGCCAGCTCACCACCGGGGACAGGTTGGGCCACGAACACCGGGGAGCTGTTTTTT. It specifies CASSPPGTGWATNTGELFF.

About this clone itself: Within the sample, other DNA sequences also encode this same CDR3. V is TRBV5-1 and J is TRBJ2-5; D is unclear. Germline CDR1 and CDR2: SGHRS and YFSETQ. The CDR3 spans 10 residues. V dropped 5 bases and J dropped 5 bases, with 4 bases sitting between them. CDR3 in amino acids: CASRGETQYF. The CDR3 DNA reads TGCGCCAGCAGGGGGGAGACCCAGTACTTC.

V is TRBV27 and J is TRBJ2-1; D is perhaps TRBD1 or TRBD2 (5 bases each). CDR3 length: 15 residues. Trimming left V 5 bases short and J 6 bases short, with 17 bases between. Germline assignment: CDR1 MNHEY and CDR2 SMNVEV (reference sequence). The CDR3 sequence is CASSPEWTGGNEQFF. The DNA for the CDR3 is TGTGCCAGCAGTCCCGAGTGGACTGGGGGCAATGAGCAGTTCTTC.

The V call is TRBV27, the J call TRBJ2-1; TRBD2 matches 7 bases. With 3 bases clipped from V and 7 bases from J, the junction kept 15 bases outside the gene matches. This CDR3 is 17 amino acids long. Germline V gene lookup returns CDR1 MNHEY and CDR2 SMNVEV (reference sequence). CDR3 sequence reads: CASSLGSLGRAVNEQFF. The CDR3 DNA reads as TGTGCCAGCAGTTTGGGCTCCTTAGGGAGGGCCGTGAATGAGCAGTTCTTC.

The CDR3 reads CAWREWTGGRYEQYF. Here the CDR3 DNA reads TGTGCCTGGAGGGAGTGGACAGGGGGCAGGTACGAGCAGTACTTC. This rearrangement joins TRBV30 to TRBJ2-7, with 11 bases identical to TRBD1. V lost 3 bases, J lost 4 bases, and 8 bases stayed unmatched. Germline lookup yields CDR1 GTSNPN and CDR2 SVGIG (reference sequence). CDR3 length: 15 residues.

The gene calls are TRBV9 and TRBJ2-7, with a tentative D call TRBD2 (6 bases). The V end was cut by 0 bases, the J end by 4 bases, with 14 bases between. The CDR3 loop spans 15 amino acids. Germline V gives CDR1 SGDLS, CDR2 YYNGEE. CDR3 protein: CASSVDGGSGYEQYF. The CDR3 region has the DNA TGTGCCAGCAGCGTAGACGGGGGATCGGGGTACGAGCAGTACTTC.